There are a few counts of the clone carrying this T cell receptor beta chain. Antigen: not known. One entry per CDR3 protein, called by TCRdb with MiXCR from the RACE reads. Of roughly 130,000 distinct CDR3 sequences listed, about 9% are singletons. Time point specified: healthy volunteer bleed at 2 weeks. The starting material, unfractionated whole blood, was used for total RNA extraction. These data come from a study of human T cells and chemical hapten exposure. As for the study in general: How much TCR each sample yielded varied, mostly because pooled library volumes differed slightly.

The CDR3 is 13 amino acids. Germline V gene data show CDR1 as LNHDA and CDR2 as SQIVND (reference sequence). The V gene lost 1 base and the J gene lost 13 bases, with 14 bases spanning the gap. Study-wide results and limits: High-frequency TCRs, those above 1 in 1000, stayed the same after DPC sensitization.

The clonotype comes from a male donor in good health. Some clones in this sample may be carry-over from other donors' samples. Source material: whole blood. V usage is TRBV19 and J usage is TRBJ1-5; perhaps TRBD1 as D (6 bases). CDR3 nucleotides: TGTGCCAGTAGTATAGGTGGAGGGGGTGGGCAGCATTTT. Protein sequence: CASSIGGGGGQHF.